This is a list of T cell receptor beta chains from one sample in a study of shared clonotypes between healthy human individuals. The protocol was immunoSEQ multiplex PCR, while the TCRdb copy is restricted to in-frame clones and leaves out a portion. Of some 900,000 clones listed, over 75% were seen once; the top ten hold about 1.5%. Sequenced input: memory CD4+ T cells sorted from blood. These receptors all come from a man aged 18 to 30 in good health. The CDR3 runs from the conserved cysteine through the conserved F or W. D genes are given only for firm matches. The size of a clone is reported for some rows only, either as once, few or many, or as a class for expanded clones.

TRBJ1-1,14,-,TRBV29-1,-,TGCAGCGTTGAGTACAGCCGCTCGAACACTGAAGCTTTCTTT,CSVEYSRSNTEAFF
TRBJ1-3,15,-,TRBV2,-,TGTGCCAGCAGTGAAGAGGTGGGGATCGGAAACACCATATATTTT,CASSEEVGIGNTIYF
TRBJ2-2,16,TRBD1,TRBV4-1,-,TGCGCCAGCAGCCAAGACACCGCAGGGGGCTTCGGGGAGCTGTTTTTT,CASSQDTAGGFGELFF
TRBJ2-7,14,TRBD2,TRBV29-1,-,TGCAGCGTTGGTGCGGGGACTAGCGGCTACGAGCAGTACTTC,CSVGAGTSGYEQYF
TRBJ2-7,15,TRBD1,TRBV10-3,-,TGTGCCATCACCCAAGGGACAGGGGGCCATGTCGAGCAGTACTTC,CAITQGTGGHVEQYF
TRBJ2-7,15,TRBD2,TRBV6-1,-,TGTGCCAGCAGTGACTTAGCGGGAGGGCCCCACGAGCAGTACTTC,CASSDLAGGPHEQYF
TRBJ1-2,14,-,TRBV4-3,-,TGCGCCAGCAGCCAAGGAAGGGCTAACTATGGCTACACCTTC,CASSQGRANYGYTF
TRBJ2-3,14,TRBD1,TRBV27,-,TGTGCCAGCAGTTTCAGGGGGTACACAGATACGCAGTATTTT,CASSFRGYTDTQYF
TRBJ1-5,13,-,TRBV7-9,-,TGTGCCAGCAGCCTTTCTCCCAATCAGCCCCAGCATTTT,CASSLSPNQPQHF
TRBJ1-4,15,-,TRBV18,-,TGTGCCAGCTCACCACCGTCGTCGCGCGGTGAAAAACTGTTTTTT,CASSPPSSRGEKLFF
TRBJ2-2,13,-,TRBV9,-,TGTGCCAGCAGCGTAGCGCTGACCGGGGAGCTGTTTTTT,CASSVALTGELFF
TRBJ1-1,14,-,TRBV11-2,-,TGTGCCAGCAGCTCGATACAGGGCGCCACTGAAGCTTTCTTT,CASSSIQGATEAFF
TRBJ1-6,14,TRBD1,TRBV5-8,-,TGTGCCAGCAGAGAGACAGGGGAAGGTTCACCCCTCCACTTT,CASRETGEGSPLHF
TRBJ1-1,16,-,TRBV15,-,TGTGCCACCAGCAGGCTCGGGGGGGACCTTGGCACTGAAGCTTTCTTT,CATSRLGGDLGTEAFF
TRBJ2-2,13,-,TRBV7-7,once,TGTGCTAGCAGCTGGACTATAACCGGGGAGCTGTTTTTT,CASSWTITGELFF
TRBJ2-7,17,-,TRBV18,once,TGTGCCAGCTCACCACCCTCCTTAGGTGCACCGCCCTACGAGCAGTACTTC,CASSPPSLGAPPYEQYF
TRBJ2-7,14,TRBD1,TRBV18,-,TGTGCCAGCTCACCGGGACAGGGTCCCTACGAGCAGTACTTC,CASSPGQGPYEQYF
TRBJ2-5,13,-,TRBV30,-,TGTGCCTGGAGTATTAGCAGGCAAGAGACCCAGTACTTC,CAWSISRQETQYF
TRBJ2-7,14,-,TRBV6-6,-,TGTGCCAGCCGACTGCAGGGGGGACTCTACGAGCAGTACTTC,CASRLQGGLYEQYF
TRBJ2-3,15,-,TRBV13,once,TGTGCCAGCAGTCTGGGAACGAGCGACACAGATACGCAGTATTTT,CASSLGTSDTDTQYF
TRBJ2-5,13,-,TRBV5-4,-,TGTGCCAGCAGCTTGGGGGGGTCGGAGACCCAGTACTTC,CASSLGGSETQYF
TRBJ2-1,18,TRBD1,TRBV4-1,once,TGCGCCAGCAGCCAAGTAGGTAAGGGGGCAAGCTCCTACAATGAGCAGTTCTTC,CASSQVGKGASSYNEQFF
TRBJ2-7,14,TRBD1,TRBV27,-,TGTGCCAGCAGTTTAGCACAGGGGTCCTACGAGCAGTACTTC,CASSLAQGSYEQYF
TRBJ2-7,14,-,TRBV7-8,few,TGTGCCAGCAGCATCACAGTGACCTCCTACGAGCAGTACTTC,CASSITVTSYEQYF
TRBJ1-3,15,-,TRBV5-1,-,TGCGCCAGCAGCTTGGAAGCTGGCTCTGGAAACACCATATATTTT,CASSLEAGSGNTIYF
TRBJ2-7,15,TRBD1,TRBV4-1,-,TGCGCCAGCAGTCGGGGACAGGGCACCCTCTACGAGCAGTACTTC,CASSRGQGTLYEQYF
TRBJ2-7,15,-,TRBV18,-,TGTGCCAGCTCACGGGGGTCGGCGGCTCCCTACGAGCAGTACTTC,CASSRGSAAPYEQYF
TRBJ1-6,15,-,TRBV6-1,-,TGTGCCAGCAGCGGAAGACAGAGTACTAATTCACCCCTCCACTTT,CASSGRQSTNSPLHF
TRBJ2-3,17,TRBD2,TRBV9,-,TGTGCCAGCAGCGTAGGACTAGCGGGGTTTAGCACAGATACGCAGTATTTT,CASSVGLAGFSTDTQYF
TRBJ2-5,15,-,TRBV5-6,-,TGTGCCAGCAGCTTGGGAGGATCTATCCTAGAGACCCAGTACTTC,CASSLGGSILETQYF
TRBJ1-1,14,-,TRBV19,-,TGTGCCAGTAGTGATCTGAGGGGGGTCACTGAAGCTTTCTTT,CASSDLRGVTEAFF
TRBJ2-1,13,TRBD1,TRBV10-1,-,TGCGCCAGCAGCATAACAGGGGGATGGGAGCAGTTCTTC,CASSITGGWEQFF
TRBJ1-3,16,-,TRBV25-1,-,TGTGCCAGCAGTGTTCGGACGGCGTATGGGGGAAACACCATATATTTT,CASSVRTAYGGNTIYF
TRBJ1-2,14,-,TRBV18,-,TGTGCCAGCTCACCGGGTCGGGCTAACTATGGCTACACCTTC,CASSPGRANYGYTF
TRBJ1-1,16,-,TRBV2,-,TGTGCCAGCAGTGTTCAAGGGCCCTCGGGAGGGACTGAAGCTTTCTTT,CASSVQGPSGGTEAFF
TRBJ1-4,15,-,TRBV30,-,TGTGCCTGGAGTGTAATCCGGGGGGTTGGCGAAAAACTGTTTTTT,CAWSVIRGVGEKLFF
TRBJ2-1,15,-,TRBV6-1,-,TGTGCCAGCAGTGATAGGGGCTCTATTAGTTATGAGCAGTTCTTC,CASSDRGSISYEQFF
TRBJ2-7,12,-,TRBV7-2,-,TGTGCCAGCAGCCTCAGCTCCTACGAGCAGTACTTC,CASSLSSYEQYF
TRBJ2-7,12,-,TRBV5-1,-,TGCGCCAGCAGGGCGGGACAGTACGAGCAGTACTTC,CASRAGQYEQYF
TRBJ2-7,17,TRBD2,TRBV10-3,-,TGTGCCATCAGTGAGTGGACTAGCGGGAGGGCCAACTACGAGCAGTACTTC,CAISEWTSGRANYEQYF